This T cell receptor (beta chain) was recovered during a study of CD8+ T cells in alopecia areata. As for the study in general: Treated patients were dosed with oral tofacitinib, taking 5 to 10 mg twice daily. Once tofacitinib had been taken for 6 to 18 months, 6 months off drug followed. General observations from the study: Lesional tissue from the scalp (especially in alopecia totalis/universalis) showed higher clonality than normal scalp.

Lesional scalp punch biopsies and peripheral blood were collected from alopecia areata patients. Investigators isolated RNA and reverse transcribed it into cDNA to act as the sequencing template. Using immunoSEQ multiplex PCR, the repertoire was profiled, and TCRdb retains in-frame clones only, with some absent. The sample has 140,000 to 150,000 clones, about three fifths seen once; the top ten hold 5% to 7%. On this clone: Its antigen is unidentified.

CDR1 ENHRY and CDR2 SYGVKD come from the germline V gene. This CDR3 is built from 14 residues. Trimming stripped 6 bases from V and 2 bases from J, with 11 bases between. This material consisted of CD4+ T cells sorted from blood, taken at week 0. V and J are TRBV10-3 and TRBJ1-5; D is ambiguous. The receptor was derived from a human donor with alopecia areata. CDR3 coding DNA: TGTGCCATCAGGGGAGAGGGAGGCAATCAGCCCCAGCATTTT. It translates to CAIRGEGGNQPQHF.